This TCR beta chain was documented in a study of T cells in Graves' hyperthyroidism and ophthalmopathy. Patients aged 18 to 65 had newly diagnosed hyperthyroidism lasting under 2 months. Trimming removed 5 bases from V and 4 bases from J, with 20 bases in between. The CDR3 consists of 16 residues. Details on this clonotype: Given a much more abundant clone one base away, this may be a read error.

Amplified regions were TCR beta CDR3 sequences from RNA transcripts. RT-PCR in the first round (using the HTBI primer set) targeted the TCR CDR3. TCRdb independently ran MiXCR on the multiplex PCR reads; one entry per CDR3 protein. The repertoire consists of approximately 600,000 distinct CDR3 sequences, with approximately 15% occurring once and the leading ten covering 4.5% to 6%. This chain joins TRBV12-3 or TRBV12-4 and TRBJ1-2; D is perhaps TRBD1 (6 bases). The sample comprised blood. The receptor was derived from a woman aged 25 to 39 with Graves' hyperthyroidism that later progressed to Graves' ophthalmopathy. CDR3: CASSDSSGQGSYGYTF. CDR3 sequence (DNA): TGTGCCAGCAGTGATTCTTCAGGGCAGGGGAGCTATGGCTACACCTTC.